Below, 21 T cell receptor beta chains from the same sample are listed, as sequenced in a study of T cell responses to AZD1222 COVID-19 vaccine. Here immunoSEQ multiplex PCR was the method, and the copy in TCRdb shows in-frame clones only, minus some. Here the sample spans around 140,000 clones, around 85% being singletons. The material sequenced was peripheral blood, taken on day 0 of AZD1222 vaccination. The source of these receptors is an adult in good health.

CDR3 sequence reads: CSARGTSLSYEQYF. The DNA for the CDR3 is TGCAGTGCTCGTGGGACTTCCCTTTCCTACGAGCAGTACTTC. The chain joins TRBV20-1 to TRBJ2-7; possibly TRBD2 for D (6 bases). Trimming removed 5 bases from V and 1 base from J, with 15 bases in between. This CDR3 has 14 amino acids. In germline, CDR1 is DFQATT, CDR2 SNEGSKA (reference sequence).

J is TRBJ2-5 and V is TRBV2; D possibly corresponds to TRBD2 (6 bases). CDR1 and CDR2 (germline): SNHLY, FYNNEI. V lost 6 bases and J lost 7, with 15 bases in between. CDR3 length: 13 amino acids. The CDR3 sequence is CASRGLGPATQYF. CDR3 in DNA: TGTGCCAGCAGGGGACTGGGCCCAGCGACCCAGTACTTC.

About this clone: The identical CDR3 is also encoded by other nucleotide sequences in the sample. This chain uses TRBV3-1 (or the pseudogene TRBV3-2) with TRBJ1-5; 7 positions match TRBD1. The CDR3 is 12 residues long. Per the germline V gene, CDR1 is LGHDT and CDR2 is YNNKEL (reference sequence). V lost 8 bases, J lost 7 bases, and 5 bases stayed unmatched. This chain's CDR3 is CASSGGNQPQHF. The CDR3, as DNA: TGTGCCAGCTCAGGGGGGAACCAGCCCCAGCATTTT.

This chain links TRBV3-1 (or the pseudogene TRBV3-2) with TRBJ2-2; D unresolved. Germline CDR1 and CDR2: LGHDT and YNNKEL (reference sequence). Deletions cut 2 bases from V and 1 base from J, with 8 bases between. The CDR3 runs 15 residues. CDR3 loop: CASSQTGENTGELFF. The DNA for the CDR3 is TGTGCCAGCAGCCAAACTGGCGAGAACACCGGGGAGCTGTTTTTT.

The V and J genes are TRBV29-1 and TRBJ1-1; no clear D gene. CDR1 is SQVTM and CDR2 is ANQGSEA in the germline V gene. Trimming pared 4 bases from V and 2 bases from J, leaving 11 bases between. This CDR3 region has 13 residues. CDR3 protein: CSVAGQVNTEAFF. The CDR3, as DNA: TGCAGCGTTGCCGGGCAAGTTAACACTGAAGCTTTCTTT.

The CDR3 coding sequence is TGTGCCAGCAGCCCCAGAGCGGCCACCTCCTACAATGAGCAGTTCTTC. Translation gives CASSPRAATSYNEQFF. The chain joins TRBV11-2 to TRBJ2-1; D is possibly TRBD2 (5 bases). The CDR3 runs to 16 residues. Germline assignment: CDR1 SGHAT and CDR2 FQNNGV. V was clipped by 5 bases and J by 0 bases, with 14 bases between them.

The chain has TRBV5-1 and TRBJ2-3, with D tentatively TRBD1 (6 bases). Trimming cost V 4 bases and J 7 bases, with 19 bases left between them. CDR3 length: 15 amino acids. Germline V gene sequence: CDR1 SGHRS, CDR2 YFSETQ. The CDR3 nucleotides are TGCGCCAGCAGCGTTAGTGGACAGCCCCCCCATACGCAGTATTTT. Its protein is CASSVSGQPPHTQYF.

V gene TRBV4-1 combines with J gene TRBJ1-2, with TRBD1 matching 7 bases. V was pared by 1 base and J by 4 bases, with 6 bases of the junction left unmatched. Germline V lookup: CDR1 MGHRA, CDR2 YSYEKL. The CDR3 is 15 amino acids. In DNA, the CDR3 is TGCGCCAGCAGCCAAGTGGGTAGGGGGCCCTATGGCTACACCTTC. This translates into CASSQVGRGPYGYTF.

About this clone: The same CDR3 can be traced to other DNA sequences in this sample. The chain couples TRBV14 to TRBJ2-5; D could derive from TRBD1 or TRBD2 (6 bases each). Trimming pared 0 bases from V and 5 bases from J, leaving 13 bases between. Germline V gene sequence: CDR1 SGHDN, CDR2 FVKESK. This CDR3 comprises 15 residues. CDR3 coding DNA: TGTGCCAGCAGCCAAGATGTAGGGGGGCGGGAGACCCAGTACTTC. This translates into CASSQDVGGRETQYF.

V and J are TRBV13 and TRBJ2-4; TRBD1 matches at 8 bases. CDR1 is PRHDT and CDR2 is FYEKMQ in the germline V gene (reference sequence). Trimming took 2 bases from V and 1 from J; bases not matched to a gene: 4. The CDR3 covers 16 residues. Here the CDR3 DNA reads TGTGCCAGCAGCTTACGGACAGGGTATGCCAAAAACATTCAGTACTTC. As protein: CASSLRTGYAKNIQYF.

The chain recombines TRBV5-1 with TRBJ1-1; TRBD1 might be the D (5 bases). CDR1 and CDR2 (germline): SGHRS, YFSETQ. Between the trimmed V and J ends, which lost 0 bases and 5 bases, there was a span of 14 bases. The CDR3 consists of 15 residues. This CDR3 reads CASSLDPGVGTEAFF. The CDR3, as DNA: TGCGCCAGCAGCTTGGACCCGGGGGTCGGGACTGAAGCTTTCTTT.

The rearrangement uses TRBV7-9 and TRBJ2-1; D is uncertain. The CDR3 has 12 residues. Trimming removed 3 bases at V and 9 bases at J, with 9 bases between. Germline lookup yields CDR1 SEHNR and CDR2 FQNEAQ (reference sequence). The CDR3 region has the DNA TGTGCCAGCAGCTTCGCTAGTTCTGAGCAGTTCTTC. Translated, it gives CASSFASSEQFF.

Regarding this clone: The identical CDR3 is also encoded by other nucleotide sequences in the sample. The CDR3 nucleotides read TGTGCCAGCAGTTACGAAGGGGCGGGGAACTATGGCTACACCTTC. Residues: CASSYEGAGNYGYTF. V usage is TRBV6-6 and J usage is TRBJ1-2; D might be TRBD1 (5 bases). V gave up 2 bases and J gave up 2 bases, with 12 bases separating them. Looked up from germline, CDR1 is MNHNY and CDR2 is SVGAGI (reference sequence). The CDR3 consists of 15 residues.

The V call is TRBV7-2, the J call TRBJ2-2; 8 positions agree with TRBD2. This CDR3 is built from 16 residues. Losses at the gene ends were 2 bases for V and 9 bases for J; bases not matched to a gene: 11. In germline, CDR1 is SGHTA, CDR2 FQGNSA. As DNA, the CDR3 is TGTGCCAGCAGCTTACGGGGGGGGAGTCTACCCAGGGAGCTGTTTTTT. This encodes CASSLRGGSLPRELFF.

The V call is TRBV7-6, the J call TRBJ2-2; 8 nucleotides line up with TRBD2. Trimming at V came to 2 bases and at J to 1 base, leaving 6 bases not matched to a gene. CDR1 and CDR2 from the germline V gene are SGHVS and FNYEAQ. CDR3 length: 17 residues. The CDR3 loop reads CASSLFTAGGNTGELFF. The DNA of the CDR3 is TGTGCCAGCAGCTTATTTACGGCGGGGGGGAACACCGGGGAGCTGTTTTTT.

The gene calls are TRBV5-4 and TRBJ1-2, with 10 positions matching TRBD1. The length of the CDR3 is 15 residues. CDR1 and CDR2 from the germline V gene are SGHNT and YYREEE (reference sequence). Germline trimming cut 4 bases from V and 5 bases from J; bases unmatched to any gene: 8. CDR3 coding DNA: TGTGCCAGCAGCCCGACGACAGGGGGCCAGTATGGCTACACCTTC. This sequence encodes CASSPTTGGQYGYTF.

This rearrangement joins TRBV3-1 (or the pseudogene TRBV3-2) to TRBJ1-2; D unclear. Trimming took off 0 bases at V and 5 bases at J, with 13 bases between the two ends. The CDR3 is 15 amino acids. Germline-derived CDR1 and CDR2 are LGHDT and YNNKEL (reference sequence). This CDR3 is CASSQELTGLYGYTF. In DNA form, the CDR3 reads TGTGCCAGCAGCCAAGAATTAACGGGCCTTTATGGCTACACCTTC.

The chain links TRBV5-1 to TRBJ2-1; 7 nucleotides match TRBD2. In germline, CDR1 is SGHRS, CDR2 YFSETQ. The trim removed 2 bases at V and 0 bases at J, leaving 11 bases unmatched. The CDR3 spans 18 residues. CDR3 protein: CASSLGTAGDLSYNEQFF. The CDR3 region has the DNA TGCGCCAGCAGCTTAGGTACGGCGGGAGACCTCTCCTACAATGAGCAGTTCTTC.

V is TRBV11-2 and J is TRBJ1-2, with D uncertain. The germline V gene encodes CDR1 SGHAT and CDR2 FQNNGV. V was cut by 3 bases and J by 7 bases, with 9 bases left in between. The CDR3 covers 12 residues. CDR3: CASSFSGAGYTF. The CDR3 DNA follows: TGTGCCAGCAGCTTTTCGGGTGCTGGCTACACCTTC.

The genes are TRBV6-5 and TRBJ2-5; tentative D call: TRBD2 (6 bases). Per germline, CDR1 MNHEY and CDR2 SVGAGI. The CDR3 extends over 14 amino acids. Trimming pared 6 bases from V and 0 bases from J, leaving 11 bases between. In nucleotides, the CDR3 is TGTGCCAGCAGGGCTAGACTAGACCAAGAGACCCAGTACTTC. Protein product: CASRARLDQETQYF.

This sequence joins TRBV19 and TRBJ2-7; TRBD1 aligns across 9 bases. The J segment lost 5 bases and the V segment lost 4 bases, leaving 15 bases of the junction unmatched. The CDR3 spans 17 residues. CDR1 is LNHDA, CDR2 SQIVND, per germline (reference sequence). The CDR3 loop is CASSTPQVGTGLHEQYF. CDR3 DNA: TGTGCCAGTAGTACCCCCCAGGTGGGGACAGGGCTACACGAGCAGTACTTC.